The sequence of this T cell receptor (beta chain) was determined in a study of blood T cell repertoires in COVID-19. About the research overall: PBMCs, B-cell-depleted T cells, or T cells provided the cDNA or gDNA that made up the material.

The protocol was immunoSEQ multiplex PCR, while the TCRdb copy is restricted to in-frame clones and leaves out a portion. The sample contains just under 60,000 clones, 88% of which appear only once. The CDR3 loop spans 14 amino acids. V gave up 0 bases and J gave up 8 bases, with 14 bases separating them. The germline CDR1 and CDR2 sequences are SGHRS and YFSETQ. The origin of this receptor is a man in his 60s with acute or convalescent COVID-19. The chain links TRBV5-1 to TRBJ1-2; D may be TRBD1 (6 bases). Sequencing used peripheral blood. Here the CDR3 DNA reads TGCGCCAGCAGCTTGGCCGAGACAGGCGACGGCTACACCTTC. Translating it yields CASSLAETGDGYTF.